The rows below give T cell receptor beta chains drawn from one sample of a study of blood T cell repertoires in COVID-19. Data came from immunoSEQ multiplex PCR; TCRdb stores just in-frame clones and leaves some out. The repertoire includes tens of thousands of clones, around 87% of them detected once, and around 10% sits in the top ten. Sequencing was performed on peripheral blood. The receptors derive from a human donor with acute or convalescent COVID-19. The donor label of this sample is uncertain. Each CDR3 is given without its conserved first and last residue. A D gene is named only where the DNA matches it firmly.

V	J	D	CDR3
TRBV28	TRBJ2-5	-	ASSQVLTGRQETQY
TRBV19	TRBJ2-2	TRBD2	ASSILKLAANTGELF
TRBV10-2	TRBJ1-3	TRBD1	ATAGQGVVYSGNTIY
TRBV11-2	TRBJ1-6	-	ASSLVPQGRSPLH
TRBV7-9	TRBJ1-6	-	ASSSGGKSPLH
TRBV7-9	TRBJ2-5	TRBD2	ASSQGLAGRETQY
TRBV19	TRBJ1-1	-	ASSGQMNTEAF
TRBV19	TRBJ2-3	TRBD2	ASSISRTSGGGDTQY
TRBV19	TRBJ2-7	TRBD2	ASSTRTSGIHEQY
TRBV28	TRBJ2-2	TRBD2	ASRLGLAANTGELF